A single sample is the source of the 4 T cell receptor beta chains below, sequenced in a study of monozygotic twins with inflammatory bowel disease. TCRdb reprocessed the 5' RACE reads, keeping one entry per CDR3 protein, no DNA. This repertoire includes under 350,000 distinct CDR3 sequences. Input material: blood. The source of these receptors is a human donor with ulcerative colitis or Crohn's disease, or a healthy co-twin of an affected twin (not recorded which).

The rearrangement uses TRBV20-1 and TRBJ1-1. Germline CDR1 is DFQATT and CDR2 is SNEGSKA (reference sequence). The CDR3 totals 13 residues. The CDR3 region is CSAIQMVGTEAFF.

J is TRBJ1-1 and V is TRBV12-3 or TRBV12-4; no DNA is available, so the TRBD1 call from TCRdb remains unchecked. This CDR3 comprises 16 residues. CDR3 sequence reads: CASSPTGIWGFTEAFF.

The chain employs TRBV6-2 or TRBV6-3 and TRBJ1-1. In germline, CDR1 is MNHEY, CDR2 SVGEGT. This CDR3 contains 14 residues. This CDR3 reads CASSTHGRNTEAFF.

The chain's CDR3 is CASSVLAGGTYNEQFF. The V call is TRBV2, the J call TRBJ2-1; there is no DNA to check the TCRdb D call of TRBD2. CDR1 is SNHLY and CDR2 is FYNNEI in the germline V gene. The CDR3 contains 16 residues.